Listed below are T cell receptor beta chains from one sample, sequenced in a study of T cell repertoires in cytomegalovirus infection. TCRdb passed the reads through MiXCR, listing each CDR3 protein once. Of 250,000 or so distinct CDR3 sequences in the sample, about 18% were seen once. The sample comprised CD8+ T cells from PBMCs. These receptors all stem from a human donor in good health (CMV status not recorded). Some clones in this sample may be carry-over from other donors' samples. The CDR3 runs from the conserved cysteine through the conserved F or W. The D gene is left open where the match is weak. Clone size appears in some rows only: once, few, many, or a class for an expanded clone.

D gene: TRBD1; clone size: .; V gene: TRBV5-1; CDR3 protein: CASSSVRDRDKETQYF
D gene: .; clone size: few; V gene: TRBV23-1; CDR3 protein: CASSQGGVVNTEAFF
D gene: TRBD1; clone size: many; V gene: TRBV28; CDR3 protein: CASSSPRQGGNTEAFF
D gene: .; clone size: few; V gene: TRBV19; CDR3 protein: CASRVKSGVTEAFF
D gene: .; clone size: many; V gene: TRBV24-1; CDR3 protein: CATSVEDDAGETQYF
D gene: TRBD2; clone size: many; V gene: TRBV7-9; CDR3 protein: CASSLVGLPAYEQYF
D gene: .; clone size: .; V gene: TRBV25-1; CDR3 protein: CASSDTDSGANVLTF
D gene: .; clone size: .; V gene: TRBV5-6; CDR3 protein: CASTYLSTNTEAFF
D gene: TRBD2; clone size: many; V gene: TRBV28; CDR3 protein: CASSLLTSGVAKNIQYF
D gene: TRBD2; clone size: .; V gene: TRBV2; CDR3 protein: CASTYSGGASDTQYF
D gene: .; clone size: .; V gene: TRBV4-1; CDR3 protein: CASSQEGGGRGYTF
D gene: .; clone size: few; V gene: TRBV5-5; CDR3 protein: CASSLVGRGLYNEQFF
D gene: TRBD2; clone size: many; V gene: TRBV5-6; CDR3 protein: CASSPRAGLVGLRETQYF
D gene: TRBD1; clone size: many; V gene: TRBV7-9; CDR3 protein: CASSLAQFGTGGSDEQYF
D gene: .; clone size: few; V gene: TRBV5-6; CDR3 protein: CASSLRALNEQYF
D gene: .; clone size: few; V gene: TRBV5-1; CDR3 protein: CASSLHRDGVNTEAFF
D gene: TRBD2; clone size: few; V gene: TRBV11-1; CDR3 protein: CASSFGTSGGDEQFF
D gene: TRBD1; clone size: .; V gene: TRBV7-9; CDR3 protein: CASSHRDREVSGNTIYF
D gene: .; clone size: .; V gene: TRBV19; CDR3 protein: CASSIPGMSPLHF
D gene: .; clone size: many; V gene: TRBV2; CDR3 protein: CASSSGLEQYF
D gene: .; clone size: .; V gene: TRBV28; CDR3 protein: CASRPAGLGYEQYF
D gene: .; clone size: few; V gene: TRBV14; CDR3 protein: CASSRFAETNTGELFF
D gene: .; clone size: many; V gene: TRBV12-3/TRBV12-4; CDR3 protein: CASSFSAGDTGELFF